The rows below give T cell receptor beta chains drawn from one sample of a study of shared clonotypes between healthy human individuals. Profiled with immunoSEQ multiplex PCR; TCRdb holds only in-frame clones, not every one. The sample lists approximately 460,000 clones, roughly three quarters occurring once. The material sequenced was PBMCs. The source of these receptors is a woman between 40 and 55 years old in good health. Some clones in this sample may be carry-over from other donors' samples. The CDR3 runs from the conserved cysteine through the conserved F or W. The order of the fields is CDR3 length, D gene, J gene, clone size, V gene, CDR3 protein, CDR3 DNA. D genes are given only for firm matches. Clone size is stated in some rows and not others, as once, few, many or a class when expanded.

>13|.|TRBJ2-7|.|TRBV27
CASSLRGPYEQYF
TGTGCCAGCAGTTTACGGGGGCCCTACGAGCAGTACTTC
>15|.|TRBJ2-2|.|TRBV27
CASLSTPAATGELFF
TGTGCCAGCCTCTCAACGCCGGCAGCCACCGGGGAGCTGTTTTTT
>14|.|TRBJ1-1|.|TRBV7-2
CASIPTNMNTEAFF
TGTGCCAGCATCCCGACAAATATGAACACTGAAGCTTTCTTT
>13|.|TRBJ2-6|few|TRBV6-5
CASSYAGANVLTF
TGTGCCAGCAGTTATGCTGGGGCCAACGTCCTGACTTTC
>18|.|TRBJ2-5|.|TRBV4-1
CASSQDDFGSSVWETQYF
TGCGCCAGCAGCCAAGATGATTTTGGGTCTAGCGTTTGGGAGACCCAGTACTTC
>12|.|TRBJ1-1|.|TRBV7-2
CASSFPGTEAFF
TGTGCCAGCAGCTTCCCCGGGACAGAAGCTTTCTTT
>15|.|TRBJ1-2|.|TRBV5-1
CASSLAEGSGYGYTF
TGCGCCAGCAGCTTGGCGGAGGGGTCAGGCTATGGCTACACCTTC
>14|TRBD2|TRBJ2-1|.|TRBV11-2
CASSPSGSDNEQFF
TGTGCCAGCAGCCCTAGCGGGAGTGACAATGAGCAGTTCTTC
>14|TRBD2|TRBJ2-3|once|TRBV7-2
CASRRSGNTDTQYF
TGTGCCAGCAGACGTAGCGGGAATACAGATACGCAGTATTTT
>15|.|TRBJ2-7|.|TRBV7-8
CASSRSGVSSYEQYF
TGTGCCAGCAGCCGGTCTGGCGTTAGCTCCTACGAGCAGTACTTC
>11|.|TRBJ2-7|.|TRBV2
CASGLFYEQYF
TGTGCCAGCGGGTTATTCTACGAGCAGTACTTC
>13|TRBD1|TRBJ1-2|.|TRBV28
CASSPDRVYGYTF
TGTGCCAGCAGTCCAGACAGGGTTTATGGCTACACCTTC
>14|.|TRBJ2-1|.|TRBV14
CASSATRSGNEQFF
TGTGCCAGCAGCGCGACTAGGTCTGGGAATGAGCAGTTCTTC
>13|.|TRBJ2-3|.|TRBV18
CASSPYGADTQYF
TGTGCCAGCTCACCTTATGGGGCAGATACGCAGTATTTT
>14|TRBD2|TRBJ2-1|.|TRBV5-1
CASLSGNLLDEQFF
TGCGCCAGCCTCAGCGGGAATTTACTGGATGAGCAGTTCTTC
>12|.|TRBJ1-4|many|TRBV10-3
CAIKGTDEKLFF
TGTGCCATCAAAGGGACGGATGAAAAACTGTTTTTT
>13|.|TRBJ1-5|many|TRBV4-1
CASSQEGAQPQHF
TGCGCCAGCAGCCAAGAGGGGGCTCAGCCCCAGCATTTT
>14|.|TRBJ1-2|few|TRBV11-2
CASSLETGNYGYTF
TGTGCCAGCAGCTTAGAAACAGGGAACTATGGCTACACCTTC
>15|.|TRBJ2-5|.|TRBV28
CASSLRGTVQETQYF
TGTGCCAGCAGTTTAAGGGGGACCGTACAAGAGACCCAGTACTTC
>14|.|TRBJ2-5|.|TRBV2
CATPWQGSLETQYF
TGTGCCACCCCCTGGCAGGGTTCATTGGAGACCCAGTACTTC
>16|.|TRBJ2-6|.|TRBV15
CATSRRKESGANVLTF
TGTGCCACCAGCAGAAGGAAGGAGTCTGGGGCCAACGTCCTGACTTTC
>15|.|TRBJ2-2|.|TRBV5-1
CASRAGQWNTGELFF
TGCGCCAGCCGCGCGGGGCAGTGGAACACCGGGGAGCTGTTTTTT
>16|.|TRBJ2-3|.|TRBV7-2
CASSLMSDSSTDTQYF
TGTGCCAGCAGCTTAATGTCCGACAGTAGCACAGATACGCAGTATTTT